There are a few counts of the clone carrying this TCR beta chain. What it recognizes is unknown. Via CD45RO/CCR7/CD25/CD127/CD95/CD27, cells of the CD4+ naive, central memory, regulatory and stem cell-like memory subsets were sorted. These data originate in a study of beta chain features in type 1 diabetes. Study-level results: Patients' naive, central memory and Treg TCRB repertoires seemed closer to one another than those of healthy donors. Shortening that was moderate but significant affected the TCRB CDR3s of Type 1 diabetes patients in all four CD4+ subsets.

Since all of the isolated RNA was reverse transcribed, expressed TCRB transcripts were what got sequenced. Profiled with immunoSEQ multiplex PCR; TCRdb holds only in-frame clones, not every one. The sample includes over 600,000 clones, about an eighth seen only once; the top ten take around 0.12%. The source is a man aged 25 to 40 with type 1 diabetes. Sequenced: naive CD4+ T cells from blood.

CDR3 region: CASSSDSNSGANVLTF. The CDR3 DNA is TGTGCCAGCAGTTCGGACTCAAACTCTGGGGCCAACGTCCTGACTTTC. V and J are TRBV28 and TRBJ2-6, with D perhaps matching TRBD2 (5 bases). This CDR3 spans 16 amino acids. The germline V gene has CDR1 MDHEN and CDR2 SYDVKM. Trimming left V 4 bases short and J 0 bases short, with 10 bases between.